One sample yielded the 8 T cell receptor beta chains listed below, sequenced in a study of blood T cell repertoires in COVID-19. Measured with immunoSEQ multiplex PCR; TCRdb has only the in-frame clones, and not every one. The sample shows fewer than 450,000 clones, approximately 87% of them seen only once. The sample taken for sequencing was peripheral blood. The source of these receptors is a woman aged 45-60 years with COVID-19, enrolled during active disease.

The CDR3 sequence is CASSLNRGRVNEKLFF. In DNA, the CDR3 is TGCGCCAGCAGCTTAAACAGGGGACGCGTTAATGAAAAACTGTTTTTT. The rearrangement links TRBV5-1 to TRBJ1-4, with TRBD1 matching over 7 bases. Germline V gene sequence: CDR1 SGHRS, CDR2 YFSETQ. This CDR3 has 16 amino acids. V shed 2 bases, J shed 4 bases, and the junction held 8 bases outside the gene matches. Combining the CDR3 with reference TRBV5-1 and TRBJ1-4 gives the whole variable domain KAGVTQTPRYLIKTRGQQVTLSCSPISGHRSVSWYQQTPGQGLQFLFEYFSETQRNKGNFPGRFSGRQFSNSRSEMNVSTLELGDSALYLCASSLNRGRVNEKLFFGSGTQLSVL.

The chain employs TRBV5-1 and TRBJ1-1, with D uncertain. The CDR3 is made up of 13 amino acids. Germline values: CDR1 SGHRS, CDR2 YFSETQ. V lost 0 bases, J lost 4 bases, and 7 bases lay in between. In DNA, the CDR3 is TGCGCCAGCAGCTTGGAACTGAGCACTGAAGCTTTCTTT. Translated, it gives CASSLELSTEAFF.

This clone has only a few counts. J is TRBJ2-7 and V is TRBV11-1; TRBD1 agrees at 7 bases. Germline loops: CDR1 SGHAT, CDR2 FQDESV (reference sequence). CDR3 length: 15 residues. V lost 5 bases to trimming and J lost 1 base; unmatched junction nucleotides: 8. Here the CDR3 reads CASSPQQGYSYEQYF. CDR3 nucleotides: TGTGCCAGCAGCCCGCAACAGGGGTATTCCTACGAGCAGTACTTC.

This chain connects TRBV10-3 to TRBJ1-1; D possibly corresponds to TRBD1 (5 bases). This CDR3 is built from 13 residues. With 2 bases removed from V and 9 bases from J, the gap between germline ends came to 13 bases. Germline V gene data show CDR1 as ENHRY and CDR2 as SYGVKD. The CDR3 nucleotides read TGTGCCATCAGTGAGGGGGCAGCAGGAAAAGCTTTCTTT. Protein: CAISEGAAGKAFF.

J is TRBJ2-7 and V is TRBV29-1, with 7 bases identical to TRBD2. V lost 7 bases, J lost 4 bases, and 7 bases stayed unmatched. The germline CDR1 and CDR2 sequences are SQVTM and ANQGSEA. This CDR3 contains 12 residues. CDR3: CSAKAAGYEQYF. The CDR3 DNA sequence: TGCAGCGCTAAGGCAGCGGGATACGAGCAGTACTTC.

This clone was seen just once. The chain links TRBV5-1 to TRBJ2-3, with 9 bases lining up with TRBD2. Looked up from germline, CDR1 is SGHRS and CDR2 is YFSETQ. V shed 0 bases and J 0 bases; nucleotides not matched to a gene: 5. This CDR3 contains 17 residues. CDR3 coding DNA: TGCGCCAGCAGCTTGGGACTAGCGGAGGGGAGCACAGATACGCAGTATTTT. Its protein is CASSLGLAEGSTDTQYF.

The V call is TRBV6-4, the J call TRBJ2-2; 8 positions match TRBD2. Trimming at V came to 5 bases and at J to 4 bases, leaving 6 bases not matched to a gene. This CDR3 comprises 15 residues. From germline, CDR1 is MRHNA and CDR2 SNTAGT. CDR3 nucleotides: TGTGCCAGCAGTTCCTTAGCGGGGCTCACCGGGGAGCTGTTTTTT. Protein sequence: CASSSLAGLTGELFF.

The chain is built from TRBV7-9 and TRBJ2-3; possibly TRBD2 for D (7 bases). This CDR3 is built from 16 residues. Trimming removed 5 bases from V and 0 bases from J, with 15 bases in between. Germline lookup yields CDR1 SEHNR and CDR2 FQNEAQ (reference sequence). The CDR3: CASSRGGARSTDTQYF. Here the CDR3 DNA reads TGTGCCAGCAGCCGAGGGGGGGCCAGGAGCACAGATACGCAGTATTTT.